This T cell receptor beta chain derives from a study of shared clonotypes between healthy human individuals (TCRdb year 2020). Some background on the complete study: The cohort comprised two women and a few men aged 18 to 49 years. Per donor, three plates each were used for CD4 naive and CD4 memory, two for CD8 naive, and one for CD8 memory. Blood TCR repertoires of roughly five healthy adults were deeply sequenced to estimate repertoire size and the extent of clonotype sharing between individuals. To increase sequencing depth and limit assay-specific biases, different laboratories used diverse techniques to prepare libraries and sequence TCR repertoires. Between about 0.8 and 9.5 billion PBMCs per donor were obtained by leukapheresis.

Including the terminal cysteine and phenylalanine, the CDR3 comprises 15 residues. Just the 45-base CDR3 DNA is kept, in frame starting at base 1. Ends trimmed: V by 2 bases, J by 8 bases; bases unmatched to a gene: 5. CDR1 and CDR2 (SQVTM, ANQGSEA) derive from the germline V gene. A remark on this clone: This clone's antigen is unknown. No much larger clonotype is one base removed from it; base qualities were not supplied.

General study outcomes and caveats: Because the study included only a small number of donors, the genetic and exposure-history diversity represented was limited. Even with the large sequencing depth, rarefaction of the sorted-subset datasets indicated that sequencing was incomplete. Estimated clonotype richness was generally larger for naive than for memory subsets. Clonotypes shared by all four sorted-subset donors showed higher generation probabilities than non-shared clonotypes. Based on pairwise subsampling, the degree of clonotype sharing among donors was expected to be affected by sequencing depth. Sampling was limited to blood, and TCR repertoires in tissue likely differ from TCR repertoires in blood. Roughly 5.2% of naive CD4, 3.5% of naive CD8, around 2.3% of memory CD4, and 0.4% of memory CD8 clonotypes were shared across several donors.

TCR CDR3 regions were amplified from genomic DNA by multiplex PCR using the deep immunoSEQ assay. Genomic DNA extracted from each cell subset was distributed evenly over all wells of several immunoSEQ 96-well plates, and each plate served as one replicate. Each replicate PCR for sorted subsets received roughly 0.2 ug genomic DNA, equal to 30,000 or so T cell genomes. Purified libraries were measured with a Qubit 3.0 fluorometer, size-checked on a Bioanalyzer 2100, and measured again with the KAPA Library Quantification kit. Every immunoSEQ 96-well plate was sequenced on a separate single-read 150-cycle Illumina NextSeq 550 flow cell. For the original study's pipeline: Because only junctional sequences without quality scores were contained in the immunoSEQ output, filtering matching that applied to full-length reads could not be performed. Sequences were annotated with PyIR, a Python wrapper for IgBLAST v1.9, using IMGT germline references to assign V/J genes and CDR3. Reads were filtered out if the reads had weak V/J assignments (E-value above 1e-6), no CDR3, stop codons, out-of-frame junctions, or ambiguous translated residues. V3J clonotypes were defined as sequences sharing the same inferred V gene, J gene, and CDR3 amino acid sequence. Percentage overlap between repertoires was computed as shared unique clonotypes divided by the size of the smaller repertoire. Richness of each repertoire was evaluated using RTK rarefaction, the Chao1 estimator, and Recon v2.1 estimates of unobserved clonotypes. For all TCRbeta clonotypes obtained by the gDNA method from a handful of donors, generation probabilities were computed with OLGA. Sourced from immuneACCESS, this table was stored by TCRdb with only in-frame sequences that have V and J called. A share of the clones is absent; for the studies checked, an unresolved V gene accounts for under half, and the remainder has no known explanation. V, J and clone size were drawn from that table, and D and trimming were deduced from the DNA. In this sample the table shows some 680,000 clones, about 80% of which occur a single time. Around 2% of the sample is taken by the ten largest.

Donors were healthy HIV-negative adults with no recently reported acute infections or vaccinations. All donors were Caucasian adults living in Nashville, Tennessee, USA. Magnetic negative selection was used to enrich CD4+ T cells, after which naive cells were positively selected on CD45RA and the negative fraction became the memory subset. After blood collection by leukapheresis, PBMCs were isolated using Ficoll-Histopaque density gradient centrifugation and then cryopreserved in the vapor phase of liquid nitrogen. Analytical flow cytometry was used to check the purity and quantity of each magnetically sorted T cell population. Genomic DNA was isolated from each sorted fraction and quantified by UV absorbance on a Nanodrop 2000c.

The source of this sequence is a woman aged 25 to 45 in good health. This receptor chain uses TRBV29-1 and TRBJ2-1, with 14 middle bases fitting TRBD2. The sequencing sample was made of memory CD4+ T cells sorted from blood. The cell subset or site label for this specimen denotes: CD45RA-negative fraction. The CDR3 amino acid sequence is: CSVEPGTSGRYEQFF. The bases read TGCAGCGTTGAACCCGGGACTAGCGGGAGATATGAGCAGTTCTTC.